The subject of this entry is one TCR beta chain. Its matching antigen is unknown. The authors sequenced patients whose flow cytometry had shown CD8+CD57+ cell expansion. Both TCR beta VDJ combination and CDR3 sequence profiling were carried out. Genomic DNA was the template for this profiling. TCRdb ran MiXCR on the reads and lists one entry per CDR3 protein. The table has roughly 170,000 distinct CDR3 sequences, approximately 48% seen once. Trimming took 5 bases from V and 4 from J, leaving 10 bases between them. This CDR3 is built from 13 residues. CDR1 is ENHRY, CDR2 SYGVKD, per germline. This entry is derived from a study of CD8+CD57+ T cells in acquired aplastic anemia. Study overall: Sorted CD4+ and CD8+ cells gave an average of around 3 ug of DNA.

Points from the study as a whole: The CD8+ Simpson's diversity of patients and controls was not significantly different.

The chain joins TRBV10-3 to TRBJ2-3, with D tentatively TRBD1 (5 bases). The TCR sequence derives from a human donor with aplastic anemia. The sample was sorted CD4+, CD8+, or CD8+CD57+ T cells (not recorded which) from PBMCs. The CDR3 sequence is CAISQTQADTQYF. The CDR3 DNA reads TGTGCCATCAGTCAGACACAGGCAGATACGCAGTATTTT.